Listed here are 24 T cell receptor beta chains from one sample, sequenced in a study of CD8+ T cells in alopecia areata. cDNA serving as the sequencing template came from extracted, reverse transcribed RNA. Sequencing was performed with immunoSEQ multiplex PCR; in TCRdb, only in-frame clones are kept and a portion is missing. The sample gives a few hundred thousand clones, around 66% of which show up once; about 1.2% is in the top ten. Stated treatment: oral pan-JAK inhibitor, 5-10 mg twice daily. This specimen consisted of CD4+ T cells sorted from blood, obtained at approximately week 42, from a patient treated with tofacitinib. These receptor sequences come from a human donor with alopecia areata.

V usage is TRBV6-1 and J usage is TRBJ1-2; D not resolved. CDR1 MNHNS and CDR2 SASEGT come from the germline V gene. This CDR3 is built from 15 residues. Trimming left V 3 bases short and J 0 bases short, with 11 bases between. The CDR3 DNA is TGTGCCAGCAGTGATGGAGCGGGCGCTAACTATGGCTACACCTTC. Protein: CASSDGAGANYGYTF.

The chain combines TRBV6-1 with TRBJ1-2; 11 nucleotides match TRBD1. Germline loops: CDR1 MNHNS, CDR2 SASEGT. J lost 8 bases, V lost 7 bases, and 9 bases had no gene match. The length of the CDR3 is 14 residues. CDR3 protein: CASTRTGGVAGYTF. DNA for the CDR3: TGTGCCAGCACCAGGACAGGGGGCGTTGCGGGCTACACCTTC.

The J gene is TRBJ1-1, the V gene TRBV29-1, with D unresolved. Trimming removed 4 bases from V and 0 bases from J, with 6 bases in between. This CDR3 spans 12 amino acids. Germline loops: CDR1 SQVTM, CDR2 ANQGSEA. CDR3 in amino acids: CSVGEVNTEAFF. As DNA, the CDR3 is TGCAGCGTTGGAGAAGTGAACACTGAAGCTTTCTTT.

This clone was counted once. The chain employs TRBV2 and TRBJ2-1, with 8 bases that match TRBD2. The length of the CDR3 is 17 residues. V shed 7 bases, J shed 4 bases, and the junction held 15 bases outside the gene matches. The germline V gene encodes CDR1 SNHLY and CDR2 FYNNEI. The CDR3 reads CASTATASGGLYNEQFF. Written as DNA, the CDR3 is TGTGCCAGCACCGCGACTGCCAGCGGGGGCCTATACAATGAGCAGTTCTTC.

The chain is built from TRBV5-4 and TRBJ2-7; the D gene is possibly TRBD1 (6 bases). Between the trimmed V and J ends, which lost 3 bases and 6 bases, there was a span of 16 bases. CDR3 size: 14 residues. CDR1 SGHNT and CDR2 YYREEE come from the germline V gene (reference sequence). This CDR3 is CASSSNRELGEQYF. CDR3 nucleotide sequence: TGTGCCAGCAGCTCAAACAGGGAATTGGGCGAGCAGTACTTC.

The chain is built from TRBV18 and TRBJ1-1; no clear D gene. Looked up from germline, CDR1 is KGHSH and CDR2 is LQKENI. Deletions cut 2 bases from V and 1 base from J, with 11 bases between. CDR3 size: 15 residues. The CDR3 sequence is CASSPSPARNTEAFF. Here the CDR3 DNA reads TGTGCCAGCTCACCAAGCCCAGCGCGGAACACTGAAGCTTTCTTT.

This sequence joins TRBV11-2 and TRBJ1-2, with unresolved D. V dropped 5 bases and J dropped 2 bases, with 9 bases sitting between them. Germline-derived CDR1 and CDR2 are SGHAT and FQNNGV. The CDR3 consists of 13 residues. CDR3 in DNA: TGTGCCAGCAGCAGCTCCCCGAACTATGGCTACACCTTC. Its translation is CASSSSPNYGYTF.

V is TRBV9 and J is TRBJ1-6; D is perhaps TRBD1 (5 bases). CDR1 SGDLS and CDR2 YYNGEE come from the germline V gene. Trimming stripped 2 bases from V and 10 bases from J, with 13 bases between. The CDR3 has 14 residues. The CDR3 coding sequence is TGTGCCAGCAGCGTTGGGGGAGAGAGGTCACCCCTCCACTTT. This gives the protein CASSVGGERSPLHF. Supplemented by reference TRBV9 and TRBJ1-6, the full variable domain reads DSGVTQTPKHLITATGQRVTLRCSPRSGDLSVYWYQQSLDQGLQFLIQYYNGEERAKGNILERFSAQQFPDLHSELNLSSLELGDSALYFCASSVGGERSPLHFGNGTRLTVT.

This clone appeared a few times. This chain joins TRBV6-5 and TRBJ2-2; 13 bases are shared with TRBD2. From germline, CDR1 is MNHEY and CDR2 SVGAGI. J lost 5 bases, V lost 4 bases, and 1 base had no gene match. This CDR3 contains 15 residues. In nucleotides, the CDR3 is TGTGCCAGCAGTTTACTAGCGGGGGGGACCGGGGAGCTGTTTTTT. Amino acids: CASSLLAGGTGELFF.

The chain couples TRBV12-5 to TRBJ1-4; weak D call: TRBD1 (6 bases). Trimming took off 5 bases at V and 5 bases at J, with 12 bases between the two ends. The CDR3 is 14 residues long. Germline V gives CDR1 LGHNT, CDR2 FRNRAP. The CDR3 is CASGPLDRNEKLFF. CDR3 nucleotide sequence: TGTGCTAGTGGTCCCCTCGACAGGAATGAAAAACTGTTTTTT.

The chain employs TRBV4-3 and TRBJ2-6, with 8 bases fitting TRBD2. CDR1 LGHNA and CDR2 YSLEER come from the germline V gene. This CDR3 region has 18 residues. Trimming took 1 base from V and 0 from J; bases not matched to a gene: 5. CDR3 bases: TGCGCCAGCAGCCAAGGCGGGGGGCGGGGCTCTGGGGCCAACGTCCTGACTTTC. Its protein product is CASSQGGGRGSGANVLTF.

V and J are TRBV6-6 and TRBJ1-2; possible D gene TRBD1, 5 bases. V lost 5 bases to trimming and J lost 6 bases, with 13 bases between them. The CDR3 consists of 13 residues. CDR1 is MNHNY and CDR2 is SVGAGI in the germline V gene (reference sequence). The CDR3 nucleotides are TGTGCCAGCAGTCGACAGAGAACAGATGGCTACACCTTC. Protein sequence: CASSRQRTDGYTF.

In its sample, this clone was seen a few times. The genes are TRBV7-2 and TRBJ2-4; no clear D. This CDR3 has 13 amino acids. Germline V gene data show CDR1 as SGHTA and CDR2 as FQGNSA. Trimming left V 2 bases short and J 7 bases short, with 9 bases between. CDR3 protein: CASSLTVMNIQYF. The CDR3 DNA reads TGTGCCAGCAGCTTAACAGTTATGAACATTCAGTACTTC. Together with reference TRBV7-2 and TRBJ2-4, the CDR3 gives the full variable domain: GAGVSQSPSNKVTEKGKDVELRCDPISGHTALYWYRQSLGQGLEFLIYFQGNSAPDKSGLPSDRFSAERTGGSVSTLTIQRTQQEDSAVYLCASSLTVMNIQYFGAGTRLSVL.

The V call is TRBV29-1, the J call TRBJ1-1, with D unclear. This CDR3 region has 14 residues. V shed 6 bases and J shed 0 bases, with 14 bases lying between them. Per germline, CDR1 SQVTM and CDR2 ANQGSEA. As DNA, the CDR3 is TGCAGCGTCTCCATCACGGCAATGAACACTGAAGCTTTCTTT. Protein product: CSVSITAMNTEAFF.

This clone was seen many times. This rearrangement joins TRBV7-2 to TRBJ2-2; no reliable D call. Germline V gene lookup returns CDR1 SGHTA and CDR2 FQGNSA. This CDR3 is built from 14 residues. The V end was cut by 1 base, the J end by 4 bases, with 7 bases between. CDR3 DNA: TGTGCCAGCAGCTTAGTAGTCACCACCGGGGAGCTGTTTTTT. The encoded protein is CASSLVVTTGELFF.

V usage is TRBV18 and J usage is TRBJ1-1; D call uncertain. The CDR3 runs to 14 residues. Deletions cut 3 bases from V and 3 bases from J, with 11 bases between. Germline V gene lookup returns CDR1 KGHSH and CDR2 LQKENI. CDR3 sequence reads: CASSPYAGDTEAFF. The CDR3 bases are TGTGCCAGCTCACCCTACGCGGGCGACACTGAAGCTTTCTTT.

The chain couples TRBV5-1 to TRBJ2-3; TRBD1 matches at 8 bases. Germline V gene lookup returns CDR1 SGHRS and CDR2 YFSETQ. The CDR3 is 15 amino acids. Trimming cost V 0 bases and J 4 bases; bases outside gene matches: 4. The CDR3 spells CASSLGDRTSDTQYF. Written as DNA, the CDR3 is TGCGCCAGCAGCTTGGGGGACAGGACTTCAGATACGCAGTATTTT.

This clone was observed a handful of times. This chain uses TRBV30 with TRBJ2-1; 7 nucleotides line up with TRBD2. CDR1 and CDR2 from the germline V gene are GTSNPN and SVGIG (reference sequence). The CDR3 sequence is 14 residues long. After removal of 0 bases from V and 10 bases from J, the junction contained 9 bases not matched to a gene. The DNA of the CDR3 is TGTGCCTGGAGTGTACTGGCGGGGGAGGGAGAGCAGTTCTTC. Protein: CAWSVLAGEGEQFF.

This clone was picked up a small number of times. This chain links TRBV14 with TRBJ2-7; the match to TRBD1 covers 7 bases. V lost 3 bases, J lost 3 bases, and 8 bases stayed unmatched. Germline V gene lookup returns CDR1 SGHDN and CDR2 FVKESK. The CDR3 covers 15 residues. Written as DNA, the CDR3 is TGTGCCAGCAGCCAGATGGGGACAGTCAACTACGAGCAGTACTTC. Translation gives CASSQMGTVNYEQYF. The full variable domain, with the rest looked up from reference TRBV14 and TRBJ2-7, is EAGVTQFPSHSVIEKGQTVTLRCDPISGHDNLYWYRRVMGKEIKFLLHFVKESKQDESGMPNNRFLAERTGGTYSTLKVQPAELEDSGVYFCASSQMGTVNYEQYFGPGTRLTVT.

This rearrangement joins TRBV2 to TRBJ1-2, with TRBD1 as a possible D gene (5 bases). V dropped 7 bases and J dropped 6 bases, with 9 bases sitting between them. CDR3 length: 11 amino acids. Per germline, CDR1 SNHLY and CDR2 FYNNEI. As DNA, the CDR3 is TGTGCCAGCACTGACAGCCATGGCTACACCTTC. It codes for CASTDSHGYTF. Filled out from reference TRBV2 and TRBJ1-2, the complete variable domain reads EPEVTQTPSHQVTQMGQEVILRCVPISNHLYFYWYRQILGQKVEFLVSFYNNEISEKSEIFDDQFSVERPDGSNFTLKIRSTKLEDSAMYFCASTDSHGYTFGSGTRLTVV.

J is TRBJ2-7 and V is TRBV2; the D is unclear. The V end was cut by 5 bases, the J end by 2 bases, with 1 base between. The CDR3 loop spans 10 amino acids. Germline V gene lookup returns CDR1 SNHLY and CDR2 FYNNEI. In DNA form, the CDR3 reads TGTGCCAGCAGTACCTACGAGCAGTACTTC. It translates to CASSTYEQYF.

The CDR3 loop reads CASSDSTGGYTF. The CDR3 DNA is TGTGCCAGCAGTGACTCGACGGGTGGCTACACCTTC. The chain uses TRBV6-4 and TRBJ1-2; D is ambiguous. The V end was cut by 0 bases, the J end by 7 bases, with 6 bases between. This CDR3 contains 12 residues. Germline V CDR1 and CDR2: MRHNA, SNTAGT.

The chain employs TRBV29-1 and TRBJ2-5, with D hard to call. The germline V gene encodes CDR1 SQVTM and CDR2 ANQGSEA. The CDR3 extends over 12 amino acids. Trimming pared 3 bases from V and 0 bases from J, leaving 5 bases between. The CDR3 spells CSVDPHQETQYF. For the CDR3, the DNA is TGCAGCGTTGATCCACACCAAGAGACCCAGTACTTC.

The CDR3 spells CASSQDRGGNYGYTF. CDR3 DNA sequence: TGTGCCAGCAGCCAGGATCGGGGGGGAAACTATGGCTACACCTTC. The chain has TRBV4-2 and TRBJ1-2; a possible D gene is TRBD1 (5 bases). The CDR3 is 15 residues long. Germline values: CDR1 LGHNA, CDR2 YNFKEQ. Trimming pared 3 bases from V and 2 bases from J, leaving 13 bases between.